This TCR beta chain was documented in a study of CXCR3-negative and CXCR3-positive naive CD8 T cells. 5' RACE that incorporated UMI labels was used to prepare the TRB cDNA libraries. TCRdb re-called the 5' RACE reads and catalogs CDR3 proteins one per entry, DNA excluded. The table for this sample gives about 98,000 distinct CDR3 sequences. Turning to this clonotype: Antigen specificity is unknown.

Study-wide results and limits: CXCR3-positive naive cells carried more hydrophobic TRB CDR3s than CXCR3-negative naive cells did.

Germline-derived CDR1 and CDR2 are SGHDN and FVKESK. There are 13 residues in the CDR3. The chain recombines TRBV14 with TRBJ2-7; no DNA is available, so the TRBD1 call from TCRdb remains unchecked. The receptor's source is a human donor in good health. Some clones in this sample may be carry-over from other donors' samples. Source material: naive CXCR3+ CD8+ T cells from blood. Subset described: CD45RO-CCR7+CD27+CD95- naive CD8+ T cells expressing CXCR3 (TNR3+). The CDR3 is CASRRTGIYEQYF.